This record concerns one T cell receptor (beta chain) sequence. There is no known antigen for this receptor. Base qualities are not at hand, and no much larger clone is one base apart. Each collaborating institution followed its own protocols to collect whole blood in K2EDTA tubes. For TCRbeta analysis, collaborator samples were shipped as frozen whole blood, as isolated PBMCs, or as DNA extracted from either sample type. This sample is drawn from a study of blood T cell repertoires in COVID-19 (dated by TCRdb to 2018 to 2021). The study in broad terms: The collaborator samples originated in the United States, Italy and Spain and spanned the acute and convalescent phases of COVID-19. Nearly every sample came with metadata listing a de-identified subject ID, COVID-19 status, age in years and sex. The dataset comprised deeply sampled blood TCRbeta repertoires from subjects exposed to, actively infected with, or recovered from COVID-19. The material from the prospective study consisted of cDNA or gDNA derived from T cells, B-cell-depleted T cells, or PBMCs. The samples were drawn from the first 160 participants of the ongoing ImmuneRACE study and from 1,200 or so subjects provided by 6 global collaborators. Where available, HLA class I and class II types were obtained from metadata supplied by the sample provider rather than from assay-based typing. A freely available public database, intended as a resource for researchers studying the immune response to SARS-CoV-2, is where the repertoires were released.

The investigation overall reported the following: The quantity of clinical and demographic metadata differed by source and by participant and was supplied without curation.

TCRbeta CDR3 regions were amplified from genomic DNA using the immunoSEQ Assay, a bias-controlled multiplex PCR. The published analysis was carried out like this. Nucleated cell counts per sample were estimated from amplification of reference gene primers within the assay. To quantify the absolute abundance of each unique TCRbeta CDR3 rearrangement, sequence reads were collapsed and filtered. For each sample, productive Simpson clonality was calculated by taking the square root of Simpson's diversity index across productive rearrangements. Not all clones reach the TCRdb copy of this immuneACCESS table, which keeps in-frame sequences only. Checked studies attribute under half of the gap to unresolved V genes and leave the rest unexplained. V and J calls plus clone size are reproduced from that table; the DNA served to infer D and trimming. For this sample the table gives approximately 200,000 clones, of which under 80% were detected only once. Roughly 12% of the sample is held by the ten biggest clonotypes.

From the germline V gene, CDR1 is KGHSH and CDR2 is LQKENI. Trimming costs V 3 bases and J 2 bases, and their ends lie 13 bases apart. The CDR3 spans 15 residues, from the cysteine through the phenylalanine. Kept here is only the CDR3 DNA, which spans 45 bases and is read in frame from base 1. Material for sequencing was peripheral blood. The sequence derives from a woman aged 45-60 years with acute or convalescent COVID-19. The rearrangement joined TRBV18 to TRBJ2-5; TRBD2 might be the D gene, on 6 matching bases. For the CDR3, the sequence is CASSPAGTLQETQYF. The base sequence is TGTGCCAGCTCACCTGCCGGGACTTTACAAGAGACCCAGTACTTC. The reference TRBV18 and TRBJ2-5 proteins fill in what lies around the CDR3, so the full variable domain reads NAGVMQNPRHLVRRRGQEARLRCSPMKGHSHVYWYRQLPEEGLKFMVYLQKENIIDESGMPKERFSAEFPKEGPSILRIQQVVRGDSAAYFCASSPAGTLQETQYFGPGTRLLVL.